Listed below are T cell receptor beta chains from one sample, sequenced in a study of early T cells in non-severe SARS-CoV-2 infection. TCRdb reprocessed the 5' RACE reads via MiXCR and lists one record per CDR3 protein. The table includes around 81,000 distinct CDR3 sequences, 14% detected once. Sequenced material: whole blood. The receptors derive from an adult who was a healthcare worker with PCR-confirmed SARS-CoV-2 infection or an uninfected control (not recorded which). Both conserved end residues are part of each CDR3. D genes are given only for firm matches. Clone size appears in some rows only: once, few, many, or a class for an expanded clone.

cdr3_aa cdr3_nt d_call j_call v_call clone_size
CAWGVGVNYGYTF TGTGCCTGGGGTGTGGGAGTCAACTATGGCTACACCTTC . TRBJ1-2 TRBV30 .
CASSGTHQDYEQYF TGTGCCAGCAGCGGGACTCACCAGGACTACGAGCAGTACTTC . TRBJ2-7 TRBV2 few
CASSPFDRANSPLHF TGTGCCAGCTCCCCCTTCGACAGGGCGAATTCACCCCTCCACTTT TRBD1 TRBJ1-6 TRBV6-2/TRBV6-3 few
CATQRGGADTQYF TGTGCCACCCAGCGGGGGGGAGCAGATACGCAGTATTTT TRBD2 TRBJ2-3 TRBV10-3 .
CASSSHQSTDTQYF TGTGCCAGCAGTTCACATCAAAGCACAGATACGCAGTATTTT . TRBJ2-3 TRBV28 .
CASSQYLRSDRGLNEQFF TGTGCCAGCAGCCAATACCTCCGATCGGACAGGGGATTAAATGAGCAGTTCTTC TRBD1 TRBJ2-1 TRBV4-2 few
CSATPEGQGLETQYF TGCAGTGCTACCCCCGAGGGACAGGGGTTAGAGACCCAGTACTTC TRBD1 TRBJ2-5 TRBV20-1 many
CASSLRDRGSAKNIQYF TGTGCCAGCAGTTTAAGGGACAGGGGGTCAGCCAAAAACATTCAGTACTTC TRBD1 TRBJ2-4 TRBV12-3/TRBV12-4 few
CSVFDRGNGYTF TGCAGCGTCTTTGACAGGGGAAATGGCTACACCTTC TRBD1 TRBJ1-2 TRBV29-1 few
CASSFDRLNTEAFF TGTGCCAGCAGCTTCGACAGATTGAACACTGAAGCTTTCTTT . TRBJ1-1 TRBV7-3 few
CASSLVSGPGLGTDTQYF TGTGCCAGCAGCTTAGTCTCAGGGCCAGGGTTGGGCACAGATACGCAGTATTTT . TRBJ2-3 TRBV7-2 .
CASSQSGQGAGYGYTF TGTGCCAGCAGCCAATCGGGACAGGGTGCCGGCTATGGCTACACCTTC TRBD1 TRBJ1-2 TRBV14 few
CAISPDWREQFF TGTGCCATCAGCCCTGACTGGCGTGAGCAGTTCTTC . TRBJ2-1 TRBV10-3 few
CASSPGRIYEQYF TGTGCCAGCAGCCCTGGACGGATCTACGAGCAGTACTTC . TRBJ2-7 TRBV7-2 few
CASSLDGQSPNYGYTF TGCGCCAGCAGCTTGGATGGACAGTCCCCTAACTATGGCTACACCTTC . TRBJ1-2 TRBV5-1 .
CSVIRGNTIYF TGCAGCGTTATAAGAGGAAACACCATATATTTT . TRBJ1-3 TRBV29-1 .
CASTGTSLNTGELFF TGCGCCAGCACGGGGACTAGCCTTAACACCGGGGAGCTGTTTTTT TRBD2 TRBJ2-2 TRBV5-1 few
CASSPLVRANTGELFF TGTGCCAGCAGCCCCCTTGTTAGGGCGAACACCGGGGAGCTGTTTTTT . TRBJ2-2 TRBV7-9 few
CASSLAPRTSYSPLHF TGTGCCAGCAGCTTAGCGCCGAGGACAAGCTATTCACCCCTCCACTTT . TRBJ1-6 TRBV7-2 few
CASSLRQPQDTQYF TGTGCCAGCAGCTTAAGGCAGCCCCAAGATACGCAGTATTTT . TRBJ2-3 TRBV7-9 few
CASSLVQGGNQPQHF TGTGCCAGCAGTTTGGTGCAGGGGGGCAATCAGCCCCAGCATTTT TRBD1 TRBJ1-5 TRBV28 .
CASSTGTGLGEQYF TGTGCCAGCAGCACCGGGACAGGGTTGGGCGAGCAGTACTTC TRBD1 TRBJ2-7 TRBV12-3/TRBV12-4 .
CASSPLSGTGDLEAFF TGTGCCAGCAGCCCCTTATCCGGGACAGGAGACCTTGAAGCTTTCTTT TRBD1 TRBJ1-1 TRBV28 .
CASSFRTGLPFAAGEQFF TGTGCCAGCAGCTTTAGGACGGGGCTGCCATTTGCGGCCGGCGAGCAGTTCTTC . TRBJ2-1 TRBV7-8 .
CASSAGDRNTGELFF TGTGCCAGCAGCGCTGGGGACAGGAACACCGGGGAGCTGTTTTTT TRBD1 TRBJ2-2 TRBV9 .
CASSHRQGSEQFF TGTGCCAGCAGCCATCGACAGGGTTCTGAGCAGTTCTTC TRBD1 TRBJ2-1 TRBV14 .
CAIGIDRSGNTIYF TGTGCCATCGGTATCGACCGCTCTGGAAACACCATATATTTT . TRBJ1-3 TRBV10-3 few
CASSLQLNPQYF TGTGCCAGCAGTCTTCAGCTCAATCCGCAGTATTTT . TRBJ2-3 TRBV6-2/TRBV6-3 .
CASSLDSGGAFHEQFF TGTGCCAGCAGCTTAGATTCAGGGGGCGCGTTCCATGAGCAGTTCTTC TRBD1 TRBJ2-1 TRBV13 many
CASSVSTGIIYF TGTGCCAGCAGTGTTTCGACAGGGATCATATATTTT TRBD1 TRBJ1-3 TRBV2 .
CASSRDSINQPQHF TGTGCCAGCAGCCGGGACAGCATCAATCAGCCCCAGCATTTT TRBD1 TRBJ1-5 TRBV2 many
CSVLTPPSYEQYF TGCAGCGTTTTGACCCCACCATCTTACGAGCAGTACTTC . TRBJ2-7 TRBV29-1 .
CASSLESSGNTIYF TGTGCCAGCAGCCTTGAGAGCTCTGGAAACACCATATATTTT . TRBJ1-3 TRBV3-1 few
CASSTRPGYTF TGTGCCAGCAGCACCCGCCCTGGCTACACCTTC . TRBJ1-2 TRBV28 few
CSAMTGNYGYTF TGCAGTGCCATGACAGGAAACTATGGCTACACCTTC . TRBJ1-2 TRBV20-1 .
CASSQFRGRYEQYF TGTGCCAGCAGCCAATTCCGGGGGAGGTACGAGCAGTACTTT . TRBJ2-7 TRBV3-1 few
CASGLSPPDRGTDTQYF TGTGCTAGTGGTTTGTCCCCCCCAGACAGGGGCACAGATACGCAGTATTTT TRBD1 TRBJ2-3 TRBV12-5 few
CARRKVTYEQYF TGTGCCAGGAGGAAGGTGACTTACGAGCAGTACTTC . TRBJ2-7 TRBV24-1 once
CSVEAPTGAYEQYF TGCAGCGTTGAAGCCCCGACAGGAGCCTACGAGCAGTACTTC . TRBJ2-7 TRBV29-1 .
CATSRDLRVTEAFF TGTGCCACCAGCAGAGATCTTCGGGTGACTGAAGCTTTCTTT . TRBJ1-1 TRBV15 few
CSASPLANTDTQYF TGCAGTGCTAGTCCCCTAGCTAACACAGATACGCAGTATTTT . TRBJ2-3 TRBV20-1 few
CASSSSGSGSYNEQFF TGTGCCAGCAGTTCCAGTGGATCCGGCTCCTACAATGAGCAGTTCTTC . TRBJ2-1 TRBV28 .
CASSPRQGANYGYTF TGTGCCAGCAGCCCGCGACAGGGGGCGAACTATGGCTACACCTTC TRBD1 TRBJ1-2 TRBV11-2 few
CASSLAGTQNNEQFF TGTGCCAGCAGCTTAGCCGGGACACAGAACAATGAGCAGTTCTTC . TRBJ2-1 TRBV7-8 few
CASSQRGRNTEAFF TGTGCCAGCAGCCAACGGGGGCGGAACACTGAAGCTTTCTTT . TRBJ1-1 TRBV3-1 few
CSGGTGGTGELFF TGCAGCGGAGGGACAGGGGGAACCGGGGAGCTGTTTTTT TRBD1 TRBJ2-2 TRBV29-1 few
CASSPLSGGVTNEQFF TGTGCCAGCAGCCCCCTTAGCGGGGGGGTTACAAATGAGCAGTTCTTC TRBD2 TRBJ2-1 TRBV11-1 few
CASSFPTSGGGHNEQFF TGTGCCAGCAGCTTCCCGACTAGCGGGGGGGGCCACAATGAGCAGTTCTTC TRBD2 TRBJ2-1 TRBV5-4 few
CASSPLGSGYLETQYF TGTGCCAGCTCACCACTCGGCTCGGGGTACTTGGAGACCCAGTACTTC . TRBJ2-5 TRBV18 .
CASSLTGLVFF TGTGCCAGCAGCTTAACAGGACTAGTCTTCTTC TRBD2 TRBJ2-1 TRBV7-9 .
CASSFTGNSYNEQFF TGTGCCAGCAGTTTTACGGGGAACTCCTACAATGAGCAGTTCTTC . TRBJ2-1 TRBV12-3/TRBV12-4 .
CSASLGQGYTEAFF TGCAGTGCCTCCCTGGGACAGGGATACACTGAAGCTTTCTTT TRBD1 TRBJ1-1 TRBV20-1 many
CASSLRQGLPGELFF TGTGCCAGCAGTTTACGACAGGGCCTCCCCGGGGAGCTGTTTTTT TRBD1 TRBJ2-2 TRBV27 few
CASSLVRDYGEQYF TGTGCCAGCAGCTTAGTCCGGGACTACGGCGAGCAGTACTTC TRBD2 TRBJ2-7 TRBV5-5 few
CATSDTSGGADNEQFF TGCGCCACCAGTGACACTAGCGGGGGGGCCGACAATGAGCAGTTCTTC TRBD2 TRBJ2-1 TRBV24-1 .
CASSEEGGRIYGYTF TGTGCCAGCAGTGAAGAGGGGGGGCGCATCTATGGCTACACCTTC . TRBJ1-2 TRBV2 .